Following are 27 T cell receptor beta chains from one sample sequenced in a study of blood T cell repertoires in COVID-19. Sequenced by immunoSEQ multiplex PCR; TCRdb stores in-frame clones only, minus some. This table has around 70,000 clones, around 90% appearing once. Sample: peripheral blood. The receptors were sampled from a middle-aged man with acute or convalescent COVID-19.

A single count supports this clone. The junction differs from germline at one of its ends, possibly a read error. The chain employs TRBV7-2 and TRBJ2-3; 10 positions match TRBD2. Germline V lookup: CDR1 SGHTA, CDR2 FQGNSA. The CDR3 extends over 15 amino acids. The CDR3 loop reads CASSLAGEVSDTQYF. The CDR3 DNA is TGTGCCAGCAGCCTAGCGGGAGAGGTATCAGATACGCAGTATTTT.

The J gene is TRBJ1-2, the V gene TRBV10-3; D remains ambiguous. The V and J ends lost 0 bases and 1 base respectively, with 6 bases between them. Germline V lookup: CDR1 ENHRY, CDR2 SYGVKD. The CDR3 has 14 residues. CDR3 sequence reads: CAISESSGNYGYTF. The CDR3 bases are TGTGCCATCAGTGAGTCCAGCGGTAACTATGGCTACACCTTC.

V usage is TRBV11-2 and J usage is TRBJ2-5, with 14 bases aligning to TRBD2. V lost 5 bases to trimming and J lost 5 bases; unmatched junction nucleotides: 10. CDR3 size: 17 residues. From germline, CDR1 is SGHAT and CDR2 FQNNGV. The CDR3 spells CASSLDSGTSGSETQYF. The DNA of the CDR3 is TGTGCCAGCAGCCTTGATTCCGGGACTAGCGGGAGTGAGACCCAGTACTTC.

V and J are TRBV27 and TRBJ1-3, with D perhaps TRBD1 (5 bases). Germline lookup yields CDR1 MNHEY and CDR2 SMNVEV (reference sequence). Trimming took 5 bases from V and 1 from J, leaving 9 bases between them. The CDR3 spans 14 residues. DNA for the CDR3: TGTGCCAGCAGTGATGGGGCTTCTGGAAACACCATATATTTT. Its protein is CASSDGASGNTIYF.

The chain is built from TRBV10-1 and TRBJ2-6; D is ambiguous. The V end lost 6 bases, the J end lost 0 bases, and 6 bases lay between the germline ends. This CDR3 has 14 residues. Germline assignment: CDR1 WNHNN and CDR2 SYGVQD (reference sequence). The CDR3 here is CASRPGSGANVLTF. As DNA, the CDR3 is TGCGCCAGCAGGCCAGGCTCTGGGGCCAACGTCCTGACTTTC.

V is TRBV3-1 (or the pseudogene TRBV3-2) and J is TRBJ2-5; 11 nucleotides match TRBD2. The CDR3 covers 14 residues. Germline-derived CDR1 and CDR2 are LGHDT and YNNKEL (reference sequence). V shed 4 bases and J 5 bases; nucleotides not matched to a gene: 3. For the CDR3, the DNA is TGTGCCAGCAGCCGAGGACTAGCGGGTGAGACCCAGTACTTC. Protein sequence: CASSRGLAGETQYF.

The CDR3 DNA follows: TGTGCCAGCAGCTTGGCCGTTAGCGGGGGGGGGACCTACAATGAGCAGTTCTTC. Translation: CASSLAVSGGGTYNEQFF. The chain links TRBV5-8 to TRBJ2-1, with 11 bases lining up with TRBD2. CDR1 and CDR2 (germline): SGHTS, YDEGEE. J lost 2 bases, V lost 0 bases, and 7 bases had no gene match. The CDR3 has 18 residues.

Comment on this clone: Relative to the germline gene, one junction end is altered; a read error may explain this. The chain recombines TRBV7-7 with TRBJ1-4; no reliable D call. This CDR3 region has 13 residues. Germline CDR1 SSHAT, CDR2 FNYEAQ (reference sequence). CDR3 region: CASSPSLNEKLFF. For the CDR3, the DNA is TGTGCTAGCAGCCCGAGTCTTAATGAAAAACTGTTTTTT.

CDR3 coding DNA: TGTGCCAGCAGCTCGGGACTAGCGGGAGCGAATACGCAGTATTTT. The encoded protein is CASSSGLAGANTQYF. The rearrangement links TRBV7-9 to TRBJ2-3; 14 nucleotides line up with TRBD2. J lost 7 bases, V lost 4 bases, and 4 bases had no gene match. The CDR3 runs 15 residues. The germline V gene has CDR1 SEHNR and CDR2 FQNEAQ (reference sequence).

This rearrangement joins TRBV6-5 to TRBJ2-7, with D possibly matching TRBD1 (5 bases). V gave up 7 bases and J gave up 4 bases, with 17 bases separating them. CDR3 length: 14 residues. From germline, CDR1 is MNHEY and CDR2 SVGAGI. The CDR3 reads CASTDSLNGYEQYV. The DNA for the CDR3 is TGTGCCAGCACCGACAGTTTAAACGGTTACGAGCAGTACGTC.

Here the CDR3 DNA reads TGTGCCAGTAGTATAGGACAGGGGAGGGTCAATGAGCAGTTCTTC. This sequence encodes CASSIGQGRVNEQFF. This chain uses TRBV19 with TRBJ2-1; maybe TRBD1 (8 bases). The V gene lost 1 base and the J gene lost 6 bases, with 13 bases spanning the gap. This CDR3 is built from 15 residues. Germline V lookup: CDR1 LNHDA, CDR2 SQIVND (reference sequence).

The V gene is TRBV28, the J gene TRBJ2-7, with 7 bases fitting TRBD2. The CDR3 is 13 residues long. Germline V gene sequence: CDR1 MDHEN, CDR2 SYDVKM. The V and J ends lost 5 bases and 3 bases, in that order; junction bases with no gene match: 4. The CDR3 region has the DNA TGTGCCAGCAGTGTAGGACTAGTCTACGAGCAGTACTTC. This encodes CASSVGLVYEQYF. Full variable domain (outside the CDR3, taken from reference TRBV28 and TRBJ2-7): DVKVTQSSRYLVKRTGEKVFLECVQDMDHENMFWYRQDPGLGLRLIYFSYDVKMKEKGDIPEGYSVSREKKERFSLILESASTNQTSMYLCASSVGLVYEQYFGPGTRLTVT.

The chain combines TRBV5-1 with TRBJ1-6; D ambiguous. This CDR3 has 13 amino acids. CDR1 is SGHRS and CDR2 is YFSETQ in the germline V gene. V shed 3 bases and J shed 8 bases, with 9 bases lying between them. CDR3: CASSSRLDSPLHF. Here the CDR3 DNA reads TGCGCCAGCAGCTCTAGACTCGATTCACCCCTCCACTTT. Complete variable domain (other parts from reference TRBV5-1 and TRBJ1-6): KAGVTQTPRYLIKTRGQQVTLSCSPISGHRSVSWYQQTPGQGLQFLFEYFSETQRNKGNFPGRFSGRQFSNSRSEMNVSTLELGDSALYLCASSSRLDSPLHFGNGTRLTVT.

This chain connects TRBV4-2 to TRBJ2-7; 7 bases are a match to TRBD1. Trimming at V came to 0 bases and at J to 2 bases, leaving 7 bases not matched to a gene. The length of the CDR3 is 16 residues. CDR1 LGHNA and CDR2 YNFKEQ come from the germline V gene. CDR3 coding DNA: TGTGCCAGCAGCCAAGAATACAGGGGCCTTACCTACGAGCAGTACGTC. This encodes CASSQEYRGLTYEQYV.

The gene calls are TRBV3-1 (or the pseudogene TRBV3-2) and TRBJ2-1; 8 positions agree with TRBD2. The V segment lost 6 bases and the J segment 2 bases; nucleotides outside the gene matches: 18. Per the germline V gene, CDR1 is LGHDT and CDR2 is YNNKEL (reference sequence). The CDR3 spans 19 residues. The CDR3 sequence is CASRDIAGRLREPYNEQFF. As DNA, the CDR3 is TGTGCCAGCAGGGATATAGCGGGAAGATTGAGAGAACCCTACAATGAGCAGTTCTTC.

The chain combines TRBV7-2 with TRBJ2-1; possible D gene TRBD1, 5 bases. Trimming cost V 6 bases and J 0 bases, with 9 bases left between them. The CDR3 runs 14 residues. Germline values: CDR1 SGHTA, CDR2 FQGNSA. For the CDR3, the DNA is TGTGCCAGCAGAGGGGATTCCTCCTACAATGAGCAGTTCTTC. The encoded protein is CASRGDSSYNEQFF.

The chain employs TRBV27 and TRBJ2-7; 10 bases map to TRBD2. The CDR3 runs 16 residues. Per the germline V gene, CDR1 is MNHEY and CDR2 is SMNVEV (reference sequence). V lost 3 bases, J lost 0 bases, and 5 bases stayed unmatched. CDR3 bases: TGTGCCAGCAGTTTCCGGCCTAGCGGGAGCTCCTACGAGCAGTACTTC. This translates into CASSFRPSGSSYEQYF.

The J gene is TRBJ2-7, the V gene TRBV7-3; TRBD2 matches at 8 bases. This CDR3 region has 14 residues. From germline, CDR1 is SGHTA and CDR2 FQGTGA. The trim removed 5 bases at V and 2 bases at J, leaving 5 bases unmatched. The CDR3 DNA sequence: TGTGCCAGCAGCCCATCGGGGGGGCCCTACGAGCAGTACTTC. Translated: CASSPSGGPYEQYF. The whole variable domain, filled in from reference TRBV7-3 and TRBJ2-7, reads GAGVSQTPSNKVTEKGKYVELRCDPISGHTALYWYRQSLGQGPEFLIYFQGTGAADDSGLPNDRFFAVRPEGSVSTLKIQRTERGDSAVYLCASSPSGGPYEQYFGPGTRLTVT.

The chain carries TRBV7-8 and TRBJ2-7; D unclear. Germline CDR1 and CDR2: SGHVS and FQNEAQ. Trimming removed 1 base at V and 2 bases at J, with 15 bases between. The CDR3 is 16 amino acids. CDR3 bases: TGTGCCAGCAGCTTAGTCCAACCACCTAATACCTACGAGCAGTACTTC. Its protein product is CASSLVQPPNTYEQYF. Complete variable domain (other parts from reference TRBV7-8 and TRBJ2-7): GAGVSQSPRYKVAKRGQDVALRCDPISGHVSLFWYQQALGQGPEFLTYFQNEAQLDKSGLPSDRFFAERPEGSVSTLKIQRTQQEDSAVYLCASSLVQPPNTYEQYFGPGTRLTVT.

V and J are TRBV29-1 and TRBJ2-3, with TRBD1 identical over 9 bases. CDR1 and CDR2 from the germline V gene are SQVTM and ANQGSEA. This CDR3 comprises 12 residues. Trimming took 7 bases from V and 6 from J; bases not matched to a gene: 5. CDR3 nucleotide sequence: TGCAGCGCTCGGACAGGGGTGGATACGCAGTATTTT. Protein product: CSARTGVDTQYF.

The J gene is TRBJ2-7, the V gene TRBV11-2; 7 positions agree with TRBD1. The germline CDR1 and CDR2 sequences are SGHAT and FQNNGV. The CDR3 covers 13 residues. The junction had 6 bases not matched to a gene; V was cut back by 3 bases and J by 7 bases. CDR3 amino acids: CASSLGQSDEQYV. The CDR3 DNA is TGTGCCAGCAGCTTGGGACAGTCTGATGAGCAGTACGTC.

The V gene is TRBV7-9, the J gene TRBJ1-1, with D possibly TRBD1 on 5 matching bases. The CDR3 extends over 14 amino acids. V shed 5 bases and J shed 4 bases, with 14 bases lying between them. Germline-derived CDR1 and CDR2 are SEHNR and FQNEAQ (reference sequence). CDR3: CASSGGVGGTEAFF. The CDR3 nucleotides are TGTGCCAGCAGCGGGGGAGTCGGGGGCACTGAAGCTTTCTTT. Combining the CDR3 with reference TRBV7-9 and TRBJ1-1 gives the whole variable domain DTGVSQNPRHKITKRGQNVTFRCDPISEHNRLYWYRQTLGQGPEFLTYFQNEAQLEKSRLLSDRFSAERPKGSFSTLEIQRTEQGDSAMYLCASSGGVGGTEAFFGQGTRLTVV.

The chain links TRBV28 to TRBJ1-5; maybe TRBD1 (6 bases). Trimming pared 3 bases from V and 4 bases from J, leaving 13 bases between. The germline V gene has CDR1 MDHEN and CDR2 SYDVKM. This CDR3 is built from 15 residues. Written as DNA, the CDR3 is TGTGCCAGCAGTTTCAGGAAGGGGGGGAATCAGCCCCAGCATTTT. This translates into CASSFRKGGNQPQHF.

This chain links TRBV5-1 with TRBJ2-1; 10 nucleotides agree with TRBD1. Germline loops: CDR1 SGHRS, CDR2 YFSETQ. The CDR3 length is 13 residues. Losses at the gene ends were 4 bases for V and 6 bases for J; bases not matched to a gene: 1. The CDR3 sequence is CASSRTGGNEQFF. CDR3 coding DNA: TGCGCCAGCAGCCGGACAGGGGGCAATGAGCAGTTCTTC.

The chain employs TRBV19 and TRBJ1-1, with 8 bases that match TRBD1. CDR3 size: 14 residues. Unmatched junction bases numbered 4, after V lost 5 bases and J lost 2 bases. CDR1 is LNHDA, CDR2 SQIVND, per germline (reference sequence). The CDR3: CASSEDRGNTEAFF. The CDR3 coding sequence is TGTGCCAGTAGTGAAGACAGGGGTAACACTGAAGCTTTCTTT.

The chain is built from TRBV28 and TRBJ2-2; TRBD2 might be the D (6 bases). Trimming removed 10 bases from V and 4 bases from J, with 13 bases in between. CDR1 is MDHEN and CDR2 is SYDVKM in the germline V gene. CDR3 length equals 13 residues. Here the CDR3 reads CATLPGVTGELFF. For the CDR3, the DNA is TGTGCCACCCTGCCGGGGGTCACCGGGGAGCTGTTTTTT.

V is TRBV28 and J is TRBJ1-5; a possible D gene is TRBD1 (6 bases). CDR3 length: 12 amino acids. Per germline, CDR1 MDHEN and CDR2 SYDVKM. Trimming took off 4 bases at V and 5 bases at J, with 6 bases between the two ends. Written as DNA, the CDR3 is TGTGCCAGCAGTTCAGGGGATCAGCCCCAGCATTTT. It is translated as CASSSGDQPQHF.